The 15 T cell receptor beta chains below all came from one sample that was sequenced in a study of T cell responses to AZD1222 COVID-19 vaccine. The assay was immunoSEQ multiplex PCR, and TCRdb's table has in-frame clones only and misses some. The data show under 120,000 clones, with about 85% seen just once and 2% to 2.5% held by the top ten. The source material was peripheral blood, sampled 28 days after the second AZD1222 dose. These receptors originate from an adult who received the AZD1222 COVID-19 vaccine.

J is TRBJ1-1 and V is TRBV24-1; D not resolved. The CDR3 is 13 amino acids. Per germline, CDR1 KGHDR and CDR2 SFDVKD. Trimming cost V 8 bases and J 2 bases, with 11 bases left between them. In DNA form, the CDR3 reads TGTGCCACCACCCGCGGAGCCAACACTGAAGCTTTCTTT. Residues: CATTRGANTEAFF.

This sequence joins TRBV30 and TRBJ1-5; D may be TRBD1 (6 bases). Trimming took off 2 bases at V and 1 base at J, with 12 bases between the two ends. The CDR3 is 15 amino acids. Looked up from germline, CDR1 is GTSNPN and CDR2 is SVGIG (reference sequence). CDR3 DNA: TGTGCCTGGAGTAGGCGGGGGGGCAGCAATCAGCCCCAGCATTTT. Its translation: CAWSRRGGSNQPQHF.

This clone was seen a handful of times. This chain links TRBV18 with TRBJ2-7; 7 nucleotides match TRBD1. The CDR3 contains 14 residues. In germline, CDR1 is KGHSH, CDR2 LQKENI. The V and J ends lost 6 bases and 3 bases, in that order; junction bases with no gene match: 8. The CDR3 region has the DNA TGTGCCAGCTCGCCGATTGGACAGGTCTACGAGCAGTACTTC. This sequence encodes CASSPIGQVYEQYF. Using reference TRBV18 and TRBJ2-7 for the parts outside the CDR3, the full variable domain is NAGVMQNPRHLVRRRGQEARLRCSPMKGHSHVYWYRQLPEEGLKFMVYLQKENIIDESGMPKERFSAEFPKEGPSILRIQQVVRGDSAAYFCASSPIGQVYEQYFGPGTRLTVT.

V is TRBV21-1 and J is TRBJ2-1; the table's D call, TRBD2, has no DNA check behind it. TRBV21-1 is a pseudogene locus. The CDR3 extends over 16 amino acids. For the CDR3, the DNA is TGTGCCAGCAGGGAGACTAGCGGGAGCTCCTACAATGAGCAGTTCTTC. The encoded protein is CASRETSGSSYNEQFF.

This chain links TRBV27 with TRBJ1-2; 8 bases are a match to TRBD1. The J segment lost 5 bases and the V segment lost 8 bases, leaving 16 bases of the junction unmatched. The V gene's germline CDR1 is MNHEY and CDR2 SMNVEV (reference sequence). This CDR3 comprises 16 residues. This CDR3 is CASGRDRLSSKYGYTF. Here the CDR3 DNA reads TGTGCCAGCGGTAGGGACAGGCTCTCTTCGAAGTATGGCTACACCTTC.

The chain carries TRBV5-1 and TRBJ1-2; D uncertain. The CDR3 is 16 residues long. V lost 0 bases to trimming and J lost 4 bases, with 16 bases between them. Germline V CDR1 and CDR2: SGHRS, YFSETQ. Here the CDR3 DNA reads TGCGCCAGCAGCTTGGTGACAACTCAGAAGCTCTATGGCTACACCTTC. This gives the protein CASSLVTTQKLYGYTF.

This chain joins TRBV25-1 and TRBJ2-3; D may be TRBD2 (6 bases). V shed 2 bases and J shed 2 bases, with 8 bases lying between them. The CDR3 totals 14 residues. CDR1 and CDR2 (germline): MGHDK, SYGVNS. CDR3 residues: CASSEAGFTDTQYF. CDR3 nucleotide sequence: TGTGCCAGCAGTGAAGCGGGATTCACAGATACGCAGTATTTT.

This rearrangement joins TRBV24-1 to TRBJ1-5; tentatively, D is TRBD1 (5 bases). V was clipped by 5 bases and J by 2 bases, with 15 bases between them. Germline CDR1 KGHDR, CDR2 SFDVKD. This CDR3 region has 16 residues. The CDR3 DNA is TGTGCCACCAGTGGCTCCAGGGATCCTGGCAATCAGCCCCAGCATTTT. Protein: CATSGSRDPGNQPQHF.

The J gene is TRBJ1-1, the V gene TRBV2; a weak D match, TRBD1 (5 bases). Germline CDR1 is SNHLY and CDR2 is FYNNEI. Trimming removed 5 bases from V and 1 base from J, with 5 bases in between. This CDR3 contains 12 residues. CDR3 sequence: CASSTGNTEAFF. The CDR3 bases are TGTGCCAGCAGTACAGGGAACACTGAAGCTTTCTTT.

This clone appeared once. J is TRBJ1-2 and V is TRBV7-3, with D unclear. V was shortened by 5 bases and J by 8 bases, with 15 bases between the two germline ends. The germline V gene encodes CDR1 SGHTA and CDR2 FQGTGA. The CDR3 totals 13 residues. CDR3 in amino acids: CASSQNGREGYTF. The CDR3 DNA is TGTGCCAGCAGCCAAAACGGACGGGAAGGCTACACCTTC.

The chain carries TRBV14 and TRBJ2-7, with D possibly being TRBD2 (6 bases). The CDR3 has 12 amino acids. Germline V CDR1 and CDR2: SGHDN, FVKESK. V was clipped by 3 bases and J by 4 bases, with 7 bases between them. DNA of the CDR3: TGTGCCAGCAGCCAGACTAGTTACGAGCAGTACTTC. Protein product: CASSQTSYEQYF.

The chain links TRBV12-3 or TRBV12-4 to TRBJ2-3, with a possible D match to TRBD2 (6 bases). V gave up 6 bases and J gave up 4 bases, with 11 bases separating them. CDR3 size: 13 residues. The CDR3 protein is CASSPGGSDTQYF. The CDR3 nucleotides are TGTGCCAGCAGCCCCGGGGGATCAGATACGCAGTATTTT.

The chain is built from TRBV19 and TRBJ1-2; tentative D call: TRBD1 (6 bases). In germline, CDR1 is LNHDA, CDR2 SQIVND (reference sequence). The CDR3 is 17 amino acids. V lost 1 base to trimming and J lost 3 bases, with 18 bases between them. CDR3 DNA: TGTGCCAGTAGTATAGGAGGTAACGCAGGGGCCGACTATGGCTACACCTTC. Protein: CASSIGGNAGADYGYTF.

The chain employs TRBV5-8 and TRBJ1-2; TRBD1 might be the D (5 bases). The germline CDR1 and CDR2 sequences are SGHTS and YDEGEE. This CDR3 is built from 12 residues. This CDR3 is CAPGTENYGYTF. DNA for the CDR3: TGTGCACCTGGGACGGAGAACTATGGCTACACCTTC.

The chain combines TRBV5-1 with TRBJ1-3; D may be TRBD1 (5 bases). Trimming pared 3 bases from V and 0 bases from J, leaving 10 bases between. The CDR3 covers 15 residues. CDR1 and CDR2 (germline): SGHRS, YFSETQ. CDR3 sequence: CASSWDVYSGNTIYF. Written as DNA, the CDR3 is TGCGCCAGCAGCTGGGACGTCTACTCTGGAAACACCATATATTTT.